This T cell receptor (beta chain) came from a study of blood T cells in healthy people across ages. Study background: Per two T cells, template switching captured roughly one barcoded beta molecule. General study results and limits: Unknown donor CMV status possibly confounded expanded clonotype changes.

The donors, aged roughly 6 to 95, were healthy Caucasians from Russia. At least 6.5 million PBMCs were isolated per sample. A second PCR, run for roughly 7 to 12 cycles, used a sample-barcoded 5' primer plus a J-beta primer mix. TCRdb re-analysed the 5' RACE reads in MiXCR, keeping a single row per CDR3 protein. The repertoire holds some 920,000 distinct CDR3 sequences, just over 50% seen once, with about a fifth in the top ten. Germline CDR1 SQVTM, CDR2 ANQGSEA. V lost 1 base, J lost 7 bases, and 5 bases stayed unmatched. The CDR3 length is 13 residues. Comment on this clonotype: No antigen is known for it.

This chain joins TRBV29-1 and TRBJ1-2, with 8 bases aligning to TRBD1. The sample comprised blood. The TCR was taken from a woman aged 55-70 years in good health. The CDR3 loop reads CSVEVGQGTGYTF. In DNA, the CDR3 is TGCAGCGTTGAAGTTGGACAGGGAACTGGCTACACCTTC.